The clone carrying this T cell receptor beta chain was seen at least ten times. The lymph nodes were axillary draining lymph nodes from breast cancer patients. The data are from a study of breast tumors, draining lymph nodes, adjacent tissues. A single record per CDR3 protein comes from TCRdb applying MiXCR to the multiplex PCR reads. The sample records 270,000 or so distinct CDR3 sequences, 30% to 35% being singletons. There are 16 residues in the CDR3. The germline V and J ends were trimmed by 7 bases and 0 bases, with 15 bases remaining between them. The germline CDR1 and CDR2 sequences are SGHVS and FQNEAQ.

This sequence originates from a female donor with breast cancer. Some clones in this sample may be carry-over from other donors' samples. Sample: axillary lymph node tissue. V usage is TRBV7-8 and J usage is TRBJ2-2; a weak D match, TRBD2 (6 bases). Written as DNA, the CDR3 is TGTGCCAGCACCCTCCCAGGAGGGGCGAACACCGGGGAGCTGTTTTTT. Amino acid sequence: CASTLPGGANTGELFF.